This T cell receptor beta chain was obtained from a study of OX40 agonist ivuxolimab in advanced cancers. Study results and limitations: CD4+ and CD8+ blood T cells expanded clonally by week 6 at 0.1 to 3.0 mg/kg. Undetermined was the antigen specificity of the expanded peripheral T cells.

CDR3 length: 16 residues. V was shortened by 5 bases and J by 0 bases, with 14 bases between the two germline ends. Germline values: CDR1 SGHAT, CDR2 FQNNGV. Remarks on this clone: No antigen is known for it.

Autoimmune disease history or systemic immunosuppression excluded patients. Researchers took blood at baseline, on cycle 4 day 1, and on cycle 7 day 1. The table came from immunoSEQ multiplex PCR; TCRdb's copy has only in-frame clones and leaves some out. The top ten clones hold about 0.25% of a sample with tens of thousands of clones, about nine tenths of them seen once. The clonotype comes from an adult with an advanced solid tumor such as melanoma, head and neck, liver or kidney cancer. This chain links TRBV11-2 with TRBJ2-4; the D gene is possibly TRBD1 (6 bases). Here the sequenced sample was CD4+ or CD8+ T cells sorted from blood, taken in a trial of the OX40 agonist ivuxolimab. The CDR3 here is CASSRRTALAKNIQYF. Here the CDR3 DNA reads TGTGCCAGCAGCCGTCGGACAGCACTAGCCAAAAACATTCAGTACTTC.